One sample yielded the 10 T cell receptor beta chains listed below, sequenced in a study of T cells in Graves' hyperthyroidism and ophthalmopathy (dated by TCRdb to about 2019). The library was made by multiplex PCR. The instrument was an Illumina HiSeq 2000. TCR beta CDR3 regions were amplified from RNA transcripts. The first round of RT-PCR for the TCR CDR3 was performed with the HTBI primer set and the Qiagen OneStep RT-PCR kit. TCRdb reworked the public reads: Q25 trimming with fastp, MiXCR clone assembly, productive beta chains retained. One record per CDR3 amino acid sequence lists the most common genes and DNA. The sample profile shows under 350,000 distinct CDR3 sequences; approximately 18% of them were found once. Clones ranked in the top ten supply about 53% of the sample. Sample: blood. These TCRs come from a woman between 50 and 59 years old with Graves' hyperthyroidism.

V gene TRBV6-6 combines with J gene TRBJ1-2; D possibly corresponds to TRBD1 (6 bases). Trimming removed 2 bases from V and 4 bases from J, with 14 bases in between. The CDR3 covers 15 residues. CDR1 MNHNY and CDR2 SVGAGI come from the germline V gene (reference sequence). DNA of the CDR3: TGTGCCAGCAGTTACCTGTGGCAGGGGAGCTATGGCTACACCTTC. This codes for CASSYLWQGSYGYTF.

The chain combines TRBV16 with TRBJ1-2; the match to TRBD1 covers 9 bases. Germline CDR1 and CDR2: KGHSY and FQNENV. There are 16 residues in the CDR3. Trimming removed 5 bases from V and 4 bases from J; junction bases left unmatched: 11. DNA for the CDR3: TGTGCCAGCAGCAACGCGCGGGACAGGGTTTCCTATGGCTACACCTTC. Residues: CASSNARDRVSYGYTF.

This clonotype has only a few counts. The rearrangement links TRBV9 to TRBJ1-2; TRBD1 is a possible D gene (5 bases). The CDR3 extends over 16 amino acids. Germline V CDR1 and CDR2: SGDLS, YYNGEE. Trimming removed 3 bases from V and 0 bases from J, with 15 bases in between. The CDR3 protein is CASSAVNRITNYGYTF. The CDR3, as DNA: TGTGCCAGCAGCGCCGTAAACAGGATAACTAACTATGGCTACACCTTC.

This clonotype occurred many times. The CDR3 loop reads CSAPDPGGNTIYF. The CDR3, as DNA: TGCAGTGCCCCCGATCCGGGAGGAAACACCATATATTTT. The chain combines TRBV20-1 with TRBJ1-3; D gene ambiguous. The CDR3 runs 13 residues. The germline V and J ends were trimmed by 6 bases and 4 bases, with 13 bases remaining between them. Germline CDR1 and CDR2: DFQATT and SNEGSKA (reference sequence).

The V gene is TRBV27, the J gene TRBJ1-1, with TRBD1 as a possible D gene (5 bases). The CDR3 covers 12 residues. From germline, CDR1 is MNHEY and CDR2 SMNVEV (reference sequence). V was trimmed by 6 bases and J by 5 bases, leaving 10 bases between them. The DNA for the CDR3 is TGTGCCAGCAGGGGGTGGGGGACTGAAGCTTTCTTT. Amino acid sequence: CASRGWGTEAFF.

This clonotype was recorded at least ten times. The genes are TRBV9 and TRBJ2-3; 10 nucleotides agree with TRBD1. CDR3 length equals 15 residues. Germline assignment: CDR1 SGDLS and CDR2 YYNGEE. V shed 4 bases, J shed 4 bases, and the junction held 6 bases outside the gene matches. The CDR3 DNA sequence: TGTGCCAGCAGCCCTCGGACAGGGGGTGCAGATACGCAGTATTTT. Amino acids: CASSPRTGGADTQYF.

This clonotype came up many times. This rearrangement joins TRBV18 to TRBJ1-1; 7 bases map to TRBD1. The germline V gene has CDR1 KGHSH and CDR2 LQKENI. V trimming: 3 bases; J trimming: 0 bases; junction bases outside the gene matches: 7. This CDR3 has 16 amino acids. CDR3 in DNA: TGTGCCAGCTCACCCAGACAGGGTGGCATGAACACTGAAGCTTTCTTT. Translating gives CASSPRQGGMNTEAFF.

The V and J genes are TRBV19 and TRBJ1-5; 12 positions match TRBD1. This CDR3 region has 18 residues. The J segment lost 2 bases and the V segment lost 1 base, leaving 6 bases of the junction unmatched. Germline assignment: CDR1 LNHDA and CDR2 SQIVND (reference sequence). CDR3 nucleotides: TGTGCCAGTAGTATAGGGGGACAGGGGGCGCCGGGCAATCAGCCCCAGCATTTT. It yields the protein CASSIGGQGAPGNQPQHF.

About this clonotype: A much bigger clone sits one base away, suggesting this may be a read error. The J gene is TRBJ1-1, the V gene TRBV4-2; 9 bases are shared with TRBD1. This CDR3 comprises 16 residues. Looked up from germline, CDR1 is LGHNA and CDR2 is YNFKEQ. The CDR3 protein is CASNQPGTGRNTEAFF. CDR3 bases: TGTGCCAGCAACCAACCCGGGACAGGGAGGAACACTGAAGCTTTCTTT.

CDR3 DNA: TGTGCCAGCACCCTACGGGGGACAGCTATTGGCTACACCTTC. The encoded protein is CASTLRGTAIGYTF. The V call is TRBV6-1, the J call TRBJ1-2; 7 nucleotides match TRBD1. CDR1 MNHNS and CDR2 SASEGT come from the germline V gene. With V trimmed by 7 bases and J by 7 bases, 12 bases remained unmatched. The CDR3 is 14 residues long.